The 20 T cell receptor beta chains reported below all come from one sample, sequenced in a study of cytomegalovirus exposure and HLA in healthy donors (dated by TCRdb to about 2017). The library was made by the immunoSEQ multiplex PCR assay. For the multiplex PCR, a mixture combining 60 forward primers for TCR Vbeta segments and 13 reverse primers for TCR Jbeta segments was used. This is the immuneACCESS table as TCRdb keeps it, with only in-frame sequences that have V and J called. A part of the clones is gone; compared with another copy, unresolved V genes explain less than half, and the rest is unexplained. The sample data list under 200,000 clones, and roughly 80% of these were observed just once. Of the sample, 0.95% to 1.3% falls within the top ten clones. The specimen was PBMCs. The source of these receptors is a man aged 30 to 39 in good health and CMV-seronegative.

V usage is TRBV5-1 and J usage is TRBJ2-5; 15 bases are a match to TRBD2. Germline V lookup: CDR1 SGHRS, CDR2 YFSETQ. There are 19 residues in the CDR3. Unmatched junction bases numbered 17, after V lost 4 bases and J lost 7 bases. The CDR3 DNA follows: TGCGCCAGCAGCGTGGGACTAGCGGGGGGCACAGGCGGGTGGTGGACCCAGTACTTC. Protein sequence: CASSVGLAGGTGGWWTQYF.

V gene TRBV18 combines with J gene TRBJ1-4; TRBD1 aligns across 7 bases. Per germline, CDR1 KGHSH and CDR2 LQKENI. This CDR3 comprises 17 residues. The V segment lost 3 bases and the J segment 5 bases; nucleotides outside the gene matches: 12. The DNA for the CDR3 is TGTGCCAGCTCACCTAATAACGGCAGGGGGAGCAATGAAAAACTGTTTTTT. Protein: CASSPNNGRGSNEKLFF. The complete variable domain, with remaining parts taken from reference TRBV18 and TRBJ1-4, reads NAGVMQNPRHLVRRRGQEARLRCSPMKGHSHVYWYRQLPEEGLKFMVYLQKENIIDESGMPKERFSAEFPKEGPSILRIQQVVRGDSAAYFCASSPNNGRGSNEKLFFGSGTQLSVL.

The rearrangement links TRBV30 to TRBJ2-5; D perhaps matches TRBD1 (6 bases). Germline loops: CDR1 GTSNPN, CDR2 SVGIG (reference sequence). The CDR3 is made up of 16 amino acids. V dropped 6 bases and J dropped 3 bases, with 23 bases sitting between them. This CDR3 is CACLRGNTFGEETQYF. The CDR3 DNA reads TGTGCCTGCCTTAGGGGGAACACGTTCGGGGAAGAGACCCAGTACTTC.

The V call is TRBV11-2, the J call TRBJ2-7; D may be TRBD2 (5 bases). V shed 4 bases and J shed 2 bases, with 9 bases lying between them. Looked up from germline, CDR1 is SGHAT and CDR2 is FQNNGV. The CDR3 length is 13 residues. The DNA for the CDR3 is TGTGCCAGCAGCTACGGGATGGCCTACGAGCAGTACTTC. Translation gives CASSYGMAYEQYF.

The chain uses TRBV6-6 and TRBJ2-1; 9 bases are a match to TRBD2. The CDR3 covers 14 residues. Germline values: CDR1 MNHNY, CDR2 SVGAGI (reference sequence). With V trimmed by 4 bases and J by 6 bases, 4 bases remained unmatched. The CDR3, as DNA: TGTGCCAGCAGTTGGGGGACTAGCATCAATGAGCAGTTCTTC. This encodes CASSWGTSINEQFF.

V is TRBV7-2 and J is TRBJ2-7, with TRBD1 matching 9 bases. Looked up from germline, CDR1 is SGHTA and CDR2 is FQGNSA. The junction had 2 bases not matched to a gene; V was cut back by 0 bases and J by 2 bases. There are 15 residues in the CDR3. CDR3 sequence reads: CASSLAGTGTYEQYF. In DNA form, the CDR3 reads TGTGCCAGCAGCTTAGCGGGGACAGGGACCTACGAGCAGTACTTC. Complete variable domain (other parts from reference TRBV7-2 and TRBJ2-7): GAGVSQSPSNKVTEKGKDVELRCDPISGHTALYWYRQSLGQGLEFLIYFQGNSAPDKSGLPSDRFSAERTGGSVSTLTIQRTQQEDSAVYLCASSLAGTGTYEQYFGPGTRLTVT.

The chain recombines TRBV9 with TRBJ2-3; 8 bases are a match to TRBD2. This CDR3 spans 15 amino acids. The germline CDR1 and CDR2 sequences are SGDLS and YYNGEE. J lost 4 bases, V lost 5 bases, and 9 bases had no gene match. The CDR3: CASSESGSAADTQYF. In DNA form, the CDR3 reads TGTGCCAGCAGTGAAAGCGGGAGTGCCGCAGATACGCAGTATTTT.

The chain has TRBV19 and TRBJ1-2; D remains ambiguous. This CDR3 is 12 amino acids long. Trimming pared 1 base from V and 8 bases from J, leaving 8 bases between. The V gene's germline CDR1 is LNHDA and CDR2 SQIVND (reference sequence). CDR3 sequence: CASSIAPGGYTF. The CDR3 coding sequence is TGTGCCAGTAGTATAGCCCCGGGGGGCTACACCTTC.

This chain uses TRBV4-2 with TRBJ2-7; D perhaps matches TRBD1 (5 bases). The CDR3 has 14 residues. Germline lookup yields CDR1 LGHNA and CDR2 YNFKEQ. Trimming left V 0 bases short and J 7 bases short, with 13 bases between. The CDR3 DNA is TGTGCCAGCAGCCAAGAACCGTTGGGGCAAGAGCAGTACTTC. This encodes CASSQEPLGQEQYF.

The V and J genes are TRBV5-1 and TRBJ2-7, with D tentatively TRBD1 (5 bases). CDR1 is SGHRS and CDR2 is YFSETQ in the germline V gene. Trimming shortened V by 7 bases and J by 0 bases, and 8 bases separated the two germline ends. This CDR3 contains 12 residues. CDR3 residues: CASRQSSYEQYF. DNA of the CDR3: TGCGCCAGCCGACAGAGCTCCTACGAGCAGTACTTC.

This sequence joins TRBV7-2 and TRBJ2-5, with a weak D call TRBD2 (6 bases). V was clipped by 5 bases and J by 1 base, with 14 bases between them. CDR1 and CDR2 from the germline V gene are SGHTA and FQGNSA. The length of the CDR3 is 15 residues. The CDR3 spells CASSLGGPLQETQYF. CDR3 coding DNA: TGTGCCAGCAGCCTAGGAGGGCCCCTCCAAGAGACCCAGTACTTC.

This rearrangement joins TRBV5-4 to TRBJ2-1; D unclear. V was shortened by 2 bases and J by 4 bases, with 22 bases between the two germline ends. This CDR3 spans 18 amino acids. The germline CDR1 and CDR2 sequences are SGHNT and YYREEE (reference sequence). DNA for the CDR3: TGTGCCAGCAGCTTTTATGGCGTGACACCTCGAATTTACAATGAGCAGTTCTTC. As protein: CASSFYGVTPRIYNEQFF. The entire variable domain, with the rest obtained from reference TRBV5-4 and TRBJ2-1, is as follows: ETGVTQSPTHLIKTRGQQVTLRCSSQSGHNTVSWYQQALGQGPQFIFQYYREEENGRGNFPPRFSGLQFPNYSSELNVNALELDDSALYLCASSFYGVTPRIYNEQFFGPGTRLTVL.

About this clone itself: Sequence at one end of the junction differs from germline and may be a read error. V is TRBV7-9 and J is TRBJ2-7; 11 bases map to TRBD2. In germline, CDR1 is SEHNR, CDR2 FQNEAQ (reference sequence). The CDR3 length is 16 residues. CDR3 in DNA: TGTTCCAGCAGCTTTGTGGGACTAGCGGTCCCCTACGAGCAGTACTTC. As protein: CSSSFVGLAVPYEQYF.

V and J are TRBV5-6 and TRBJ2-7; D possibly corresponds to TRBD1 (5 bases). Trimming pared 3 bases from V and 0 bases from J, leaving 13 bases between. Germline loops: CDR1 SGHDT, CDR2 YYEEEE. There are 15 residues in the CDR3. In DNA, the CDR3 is TGTGCCAGCAGCTCCCAGACAGTTGGCTCCTACGAGCAGTACTTC. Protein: CASSSQTVGSYEQYF.

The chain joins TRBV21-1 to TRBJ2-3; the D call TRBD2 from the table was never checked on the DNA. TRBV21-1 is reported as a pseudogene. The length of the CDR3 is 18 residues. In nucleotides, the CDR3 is TGTGCCAGCAGCAAATGCCGTTGGATCCAGCGGGACACAGATACGCAGTATTTT. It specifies CASSKCRWIQRDTDTQYF.

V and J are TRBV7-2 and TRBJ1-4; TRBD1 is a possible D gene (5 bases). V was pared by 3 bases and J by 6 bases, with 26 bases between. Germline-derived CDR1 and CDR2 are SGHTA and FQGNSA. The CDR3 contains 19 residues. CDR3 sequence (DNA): TGTGCCAGCAGCTTGAGTAGGGGTCCGGTCACGGGTGAGGATGAAAAACTGTTTTTT. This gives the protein CASSLSRGPVTGEDEKLFF.

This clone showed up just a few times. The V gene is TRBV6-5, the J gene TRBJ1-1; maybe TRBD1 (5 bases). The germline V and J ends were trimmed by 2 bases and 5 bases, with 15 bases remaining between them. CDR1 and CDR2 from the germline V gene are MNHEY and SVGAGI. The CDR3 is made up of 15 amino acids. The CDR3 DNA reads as TGTGCCAGCAGTTACGGGGCAAAGGGGTGGACTGAAGCTTTCTTT. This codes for CASSYGAKGWTEAFF.

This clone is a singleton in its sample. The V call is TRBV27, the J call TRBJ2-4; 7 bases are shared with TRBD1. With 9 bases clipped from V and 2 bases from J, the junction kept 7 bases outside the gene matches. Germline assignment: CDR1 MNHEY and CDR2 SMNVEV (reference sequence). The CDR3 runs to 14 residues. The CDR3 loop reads CARVTGSTKNIQYF. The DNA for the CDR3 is TGTGCCAGAGTGACAGGGTCAACCAAAAACATTCAGTACTTC.

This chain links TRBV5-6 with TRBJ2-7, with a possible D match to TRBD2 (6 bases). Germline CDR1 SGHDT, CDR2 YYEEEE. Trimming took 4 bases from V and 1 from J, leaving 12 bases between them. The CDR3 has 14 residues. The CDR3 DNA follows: TGTGCCAGCAGCCCAGGCGGGGTTTCCTACGAGCAGTACTTC. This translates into CASSPGGVSYEQYF. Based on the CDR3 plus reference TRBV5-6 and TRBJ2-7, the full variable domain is DAGVTQSPTHLIKTRGQQVTLRCSPKSGHDTVSWYQQALGQGPQFIFQYYEEEERQRGNFPDRFSGHQFPNYSSELNVNALLLGDSALYLCASSPGGVSYEQYFGPGTRLTVT.

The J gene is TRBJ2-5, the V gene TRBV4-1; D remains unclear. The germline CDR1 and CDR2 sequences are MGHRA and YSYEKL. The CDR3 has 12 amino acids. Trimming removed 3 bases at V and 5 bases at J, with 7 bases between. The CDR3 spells CASSQTLETQYF. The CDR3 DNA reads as TGCGCCAGCAGCCAGACTTTGGAGACCCAGTACTTC.